These T cell receptor beta chains were read from a single sample in a study of T cells in Graves' hyperthyroidism and ophthalmopathy. TCRdb reanalysed the multiplex PCR reads using MiXCR and keeps one entry per CDR3 protein. The table lists 700,000 to 850,000 distinct CDR3 sequences, roughly a third of them singletons. Sequencing used blood. These receptors all stem from a woman in her thirties or forties with Graves' hyperthyroidism. Both conserved end residues are part of each CDR3. D genes are given only for firm matches. Size is omitted from some rows. Given values are once, few, many or a class for expanded clones.

j_gene: TRBJ1-5; abundance: many; d_gene: TRBD1; v_gene: TRBV19; CDR3aa: CASIGQGERFWHF; CDR3nt: TGTGCCAGTATTGGACAGGGGGAAAGGTTTTGGCATTTT
j_gene: TRBJ2-5; abundance: many; d_gene: NA; v_gene: TRBV5-4; CDR3aa: CASSFESGIQETQYF; CDR3nt: TGTGCCAGCAGCTTTGAGTCGGGGATCCAAGAGACCCAGTACTTC
j_gene: TRBJ1-2; abundance: NA; d_gene: TRBD1; v_gene: TRBV6-1; CDR3aa: CASSEGTGSLYGYTF; CDR3nt: TGTGCCAGCAGTGAAGGGACAGGTTCCCTCTATGGCTACACCTTC
j_gene: TRBJ2-7; abundance: few; d_gene: NA; v_gene: TRBV12-5; CDR3aa: CASGLIGYEQYF; CDR3nt: TGTGCTAGTGGTTTGATCGGCTACGAGCAGTACTTC
j_gene: TRBJ1-2; abundance: many; d_gene: TRBD1; v_gene: TRBV7-8; CDR3aa: CASSLTTGGPVNYGYTF; CDR3nt: TGTGCCAGCAGCTTGACCACAGGGGGCCCTGTTAACTATGGCTACACCTTC
j_gene: TRBJ1-2; abundance: NA; d_gene: TRBD1; v_gene: TRBV25-1; CDR3aa: CASSEFRGTDYGYTF; CDR3nt: TGTGCCAGCAGTGAATTCAGGGGGACAGACTATGGCTACACCTTC
j_gene: TRBJ2-7; abundance: few; d_gene: TRBD2; v_gene: TRBV6-6; CDR3aa: CASSYSAGGSSYEQYF; CDR3nt: TGTGCCAGCAGTTACTCGGCGGGGGGGAGCTCCTACGAGCAGTACTTC
j_gene: TRBJ1-1; abundance: NA; d_gene: TRBD1; v_gene: TRBV11-2; CDR3aa: CASSFGTVMNTEAFF; CDR3nt: TGTGCCAGCAGCTTCGGGACAGTTATGAACACTGAAGCTTTCTTT
j_gene: TRBJ1-2; abundance: NA; d_gene: TRBD1; v_gene: TRBV28; CDR3aa: CASTPGGQGYGYTF; CDR3nt: TGTGCCAGCACACCAGGGGGCCAGGGGTATGGCTACACCTTC
j_gene: TRBJ2-5; abundance: NA; d_gene: TRBD2; v_gene: TRBV20-1; CDR3aa: CSVGLAPTQYF; CDR3nt: TGCAGTGTGGGACTAGCGCCGACCCAGTACTTC
j_gene: TRBJ1-4; abundance: NA; d_gene: NA; v_gene: TRBV9; CDR3aa: CASSDRGDEKLFF; CDR3nt: TGTGCCAGCAGCGATCGGGGTGATGAAAAACTGTTTTTT
j_gene: TRBJ2-7; abundance: few; d_gene: TRBD2; v_gene: TRBV12-3/TRBV12-4; CDR3aa: CASRGDGHGFYEQYF; CDR3nt: TGTGCCAGTCGGGGGGACGGTCACGGATTCTACGAGCAGTACTTC
j_gene: TRBJ1-2; abundance: NA; d_gene: NA; v_gene: TRBV7-2; CDR3aa: CASSTPGHLGGYTF; CDR3nt: TGTGCCAGCAGTACCCCGGGACATCTGGGAGGCTACACCTTC
j_gene: TRBJ1-4; abundance: NA; d_gene: NA; v_gene: TRBV6-4; CDR3aa: CASSDSLGEKLFF; CDR3nt: TGTGCCAGCAGTGACTCGCTCGGAGAAAAACTGTTTTTT
j_gene: TRBJ2-7; abundance: many; d_gene: NA; v_gene: TRBV10-3; CDR3aa: CAISESGSEQYF; CDR3nt: TGTGCCATCAGTGAGTCAGGGTCCGAGCAGTACTTC
j_gene: TRBJ2-7; abundance: NA; d_gene: TRBD1; v_gene: TRBV7-6; CDR3aa: CASIVTGGASYEQYF; CDR3nt: TGTGCCAGTATTGTCACAGGGGGCGCGTCCTACGAGCAGTACTTC
j_gene: TRBJ1-4; abundance: NA; d_gene: TRBD1; v_gene: TRBV6-5; CDR3aa: CASMFLGQGREKLFF; CDR3nt: TGTGCCAGCATGTTTCTGGGACAGGGGAGAGAAAAACTGTTTTTT
j_gene: TRBJ1-1; abundance: NA; d_gene: NA; v_gene: TRBV3-1; CDR3aa: CASSQTSLEAFF; CDR3nt: TGTGCCAGCAGCCAGACATCTCTTGAAGCTTTCTTT
j_gene: TRBJ2-1; abundance: NA; d_gene: TRBD1; v_gene: TRBV7-3; CDR3aa: CASSPPGSGQPNEQFF; CDR3nt: TGTGCCAGCTCACCACCAGGTTCGGGACAGCCCAATGAGCAGTTCTTC
j_gene: TRBJ2-7; abundance: many; d_gene: NA; v_gene: TRBV10-2; CDR3aa: CASSDSTEGAYEQYF; CDR3nt: TGCGCCAGCAGTGATTCGACGGAGGGGGCCTACGAGCAGTACTTC
j_gene: TRBJ2-5; abundance: many; d_gene: TRBD2; v_gene: TRBV19; CDR3aa: CASTRLAGVEETQYF; CDR3nt: TGTGCCAGTACCAGACTAGCGGGAGTGGAGGAGACCCAGTACTTC
j_gene: TRBJ1-2; abundance: NA; d_gene: NA; v_gene: TRBV4-3; CDR3aa: CASSPTVPGAYGYTF; CDR3nt: TGCGCCAGCAGCCCTACGGTCCCTGGGGCCTATGGCTACACCTTC
j_gene: TRBJ1-3; abundance: many; d_gene: NA; v_gene: TRBV7-6; CDR3aa: CASSLEALGNTIYF; CDR3nt: TGTGCCAGCAGCTTAGAGGCGCTCGGAAACACCATATATTTT
j_gene: TRBJ1-1; abundance: few; d_gene: NA; v_gene: TRBV4-3; CDR3aa: CASSPGRYTEAFF; CDR3nt: TGCGCCAGCAGCCCAGGGAGGTACACTGAAGCTTTCTTT
j_gene: TRBJ1-2; abundance: few; d_gene: TRBD1; v_gene: TRBV9; CDR3aa: CASSPGQGMLYTF; CDR3nt: TGTGCCAGCAGCCCGGGACAGGGGATGCTCTACACCTTC
j_gene: TRBJ2-7; abundance: few; d_gene: TRBD1; v_gene: TRBV7-3; CDR3aa: CASTTGGTGRYEQYF; CDR3nt: TGTGCCAGCACCACTGGGGGGACAGGACGCTACGAGCAGTACTTC
j_gene: TRBJ1-1; abundance: NA; d_gene: TRBD1; v_gene: TRBV19; CDR3aa: CASSFGQGRGTEAFF; CDR3nt: TGTGCCAGTAGTTTCGGACAGGGGAGGGGCACTGAAGCTTTCTTT
j_gene: TRBJ2-5; abundance: few; d_gene: NA; v_gene: TRBV20-1; CDR3aa: CSARTEEETQYF; CDR3nt: TGCAGTGCTAGAACGGAAGAAGAGACCCAGTACTTC
j_gene: TRBJ2-7; abundance: few; d_gene: NA; v_gene: TRBV4-2; CDR3aa: CASSPRNDPAYEQYF; CDR3nt: TGTGCCAGCAGCCCCCGAAATGATCCTGCTTACGAGCAGTACTTC
j_gene: TRBJ2-7; abundance: few; d_gene: NA; v_gene: TRBV13; CDR3aa: CASSLDHKPYEQYF; CDR3nt: TGTGCCAGCAGCTTAGACCACAAGCCCTACGAGCAGTACTTC
j_gene: TRBJ1-3; abundance: few; d_gene: NA; v_gene: TRBV5-4; CDR3aa: CASSSARTGYGNTIYF; CDR3nt: TGTGCCAGCAGCTCCGCCCGTACAGGGTATGGAAACACCATATATTTT
j_gene: TRBJ1-3; abundance: NA; d_gene: NA; v_gene: TRBV15; CDR3aa: CATSSQPTGMGNTIYF; CDR3nt: TGTGCCACCAGCAGCCAACCGACGGGGATGGGAAACACCATATATTTT
j_gene: TRBJ2-5; abundance: many; d_gene: NA; v_gene: TRBV10-1; CDR3aa: CASSEPRGGTKETQYF; CDR3nt: TGCGCCAGCAGTGAGCCCAGGGGCGGTACCAAAGAGACCCAGTACTTC
j_gene: TRBJ2-5; abundance: NA; d_gene: NA; v_gene: TRBV30; CDR3aa: CAWSPGAIQYF; CDR3nt: TGTGCCTGGAGTCCCGGGGCGATCCAGTACTTC
j_gene: TRBJ2-7; abundance: NA; d_gene: TRBD2; v_gene: TRBV12-3/TRBV12-4; CDR3aa: CASTPGGTYEQYF; CDR3nt: TGTGCCAGCACCCCGGGAGGGACGTACGAGCAGTACTTC
j_gene: TRBJ2-2; abundance: few; d_gene: NA; v_gene: TRBV12-3/TRBV12-4; CDR3aa: CASSFFLQTNTGELFF; CDR3nt: TGTGCCAGCAGTTTTTTCCTCCAGACGAACACCGGGGAGCTGTTTTTT
j_gene: TRBJ1-2; abundance: NA; d_gene: NA; v_gene: TRBV5-8; CDR3aa: CASSLLGTHGYTF; CDR3nt: TGTGCCAGCAGCTTGTTGGGAACCCATGGCTACACCTTC
j_gene: TRBJ1-2; abundance: few; d_gene: NA; v_gene: TRBV6-2/TRBV6-3; CDR3aa: CASSYNTHADGYTF; CDR3nt: TGTGCCAGCAGTTACAATACGCATGCAGATGGCTACACCTTC
j_gene: TRBJ2-2; abundance: NA; d_gene: NA; v_gene: TRBV6-1; CDR3aa: CASSPVGELFF; CDR3nt: TGTGCCAGCAGTCCAGTCGGGGAGCTGTTTTTT